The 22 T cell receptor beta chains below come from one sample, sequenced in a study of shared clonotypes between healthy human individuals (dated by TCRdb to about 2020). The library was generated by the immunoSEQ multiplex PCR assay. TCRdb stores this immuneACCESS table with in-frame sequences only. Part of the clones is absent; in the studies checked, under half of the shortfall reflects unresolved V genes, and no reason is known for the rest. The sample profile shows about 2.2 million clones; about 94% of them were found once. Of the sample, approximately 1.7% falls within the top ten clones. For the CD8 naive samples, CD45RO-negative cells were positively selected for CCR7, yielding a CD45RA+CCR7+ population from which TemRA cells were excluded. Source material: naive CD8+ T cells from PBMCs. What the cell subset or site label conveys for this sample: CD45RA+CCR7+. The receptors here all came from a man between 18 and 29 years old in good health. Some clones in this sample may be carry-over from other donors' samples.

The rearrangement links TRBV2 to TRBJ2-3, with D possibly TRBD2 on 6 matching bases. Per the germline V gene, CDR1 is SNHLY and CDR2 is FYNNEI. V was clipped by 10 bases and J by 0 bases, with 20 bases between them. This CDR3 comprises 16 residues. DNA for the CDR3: TGTGCCAACTTACCCCCCCTTAGCGGCAGCACAGATACGCAGTATTTT. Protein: CANLPPLSGSTDTQYF.

The CDR3 DNA follows: TGTGCCAGCAGCCCCGGACTAGGGGGGTCCGGGGAGCTGTTTTTT. It is translated as CASSPGLGGSGELFF. The V gene is TRBV7-3, the J gene TRBJ2-2, with D tentatively TRBD2 (7 bases). This CDR3 comprises 15 residues. In germline, CDR1 is SGHTA, CDR2 FQGTGA. Trimming shortened V by 5 bases and J by 6 bases, and 16 bases separated the two germline ends.

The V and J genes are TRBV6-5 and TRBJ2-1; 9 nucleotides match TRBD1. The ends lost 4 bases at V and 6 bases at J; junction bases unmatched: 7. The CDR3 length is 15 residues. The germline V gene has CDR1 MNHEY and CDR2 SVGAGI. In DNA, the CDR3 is TGTGCCAGCAGTTCGGACAGGGGTACGGGCAATGAGCAGTTCTTC. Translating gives CASSSDRGTGNEQFF.

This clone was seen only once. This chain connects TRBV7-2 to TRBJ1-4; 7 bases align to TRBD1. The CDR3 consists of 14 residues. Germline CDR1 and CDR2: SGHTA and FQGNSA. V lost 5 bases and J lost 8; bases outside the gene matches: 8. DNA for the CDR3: TGTGCCAGCAGCCCCGGGACAGTACACGAAAAACTGTTTTTT. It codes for CASSPGTVHEKLFF.

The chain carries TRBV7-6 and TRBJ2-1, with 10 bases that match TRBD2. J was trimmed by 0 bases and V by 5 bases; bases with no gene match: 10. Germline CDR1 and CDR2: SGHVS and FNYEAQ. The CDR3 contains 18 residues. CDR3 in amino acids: CASSPSASGRLSYNEQFF. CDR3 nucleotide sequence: TGTGCCAGCAGCCCCAGTGCTAGCGGGAGACTCTCCTACAATGAGCAGTTCTTC.

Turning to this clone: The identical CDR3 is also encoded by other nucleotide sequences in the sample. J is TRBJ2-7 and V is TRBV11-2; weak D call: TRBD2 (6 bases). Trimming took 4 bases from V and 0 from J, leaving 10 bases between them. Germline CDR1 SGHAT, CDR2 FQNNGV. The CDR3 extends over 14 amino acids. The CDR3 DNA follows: TGTGCCAGCAGCTCCCGGGACTCCTCCTACGAGCAGTACTTC. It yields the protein CASSSRDSSYEQYF. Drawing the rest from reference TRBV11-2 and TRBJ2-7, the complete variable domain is EAGVAQSPRYKIIEKRQSVAFWCNPISGHATLYWYQQILGQGPKLLIQFQNNGVVDDSQLPKDRFSAERLKGVDSTLKIQPAKLEDSAVYLCASSSRDSSYEQYFGPGTRLTVT.

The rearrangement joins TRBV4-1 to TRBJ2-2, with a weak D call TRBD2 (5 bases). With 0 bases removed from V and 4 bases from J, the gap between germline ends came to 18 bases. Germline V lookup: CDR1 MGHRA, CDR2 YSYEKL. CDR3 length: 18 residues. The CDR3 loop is CASSQDQWKPGSTGELFF. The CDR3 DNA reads TGCGCCAGCAGCCAAGATCAGTGGAAGCCGGGAAGCACCGGGGAGCTGTTTTTT.

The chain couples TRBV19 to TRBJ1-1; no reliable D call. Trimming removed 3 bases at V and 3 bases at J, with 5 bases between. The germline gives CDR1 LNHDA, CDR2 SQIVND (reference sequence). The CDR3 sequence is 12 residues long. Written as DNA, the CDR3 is TGTGCCAGTAGTATCTGGGACACTGAAGCTTTCTTT. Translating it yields CASSIWDTEAFF.

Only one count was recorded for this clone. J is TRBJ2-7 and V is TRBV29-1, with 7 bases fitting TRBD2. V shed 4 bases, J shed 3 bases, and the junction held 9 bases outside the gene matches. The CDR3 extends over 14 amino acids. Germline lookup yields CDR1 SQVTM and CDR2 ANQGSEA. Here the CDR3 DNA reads TGCAGCGTTGCTGGGGGGGTGAACAGCTACGAGCAGTACTTC. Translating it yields CSVAGGVNSYEQYF.

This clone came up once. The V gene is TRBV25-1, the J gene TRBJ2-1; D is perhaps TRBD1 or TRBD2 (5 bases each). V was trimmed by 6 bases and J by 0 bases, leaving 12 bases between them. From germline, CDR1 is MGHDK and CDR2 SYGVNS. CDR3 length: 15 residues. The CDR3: CASRSPGSSYNEQFF. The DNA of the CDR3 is TGTGCCAGCAGATCGCCAGGGAGCTCCTACAATGAGCAGTTCTTC.

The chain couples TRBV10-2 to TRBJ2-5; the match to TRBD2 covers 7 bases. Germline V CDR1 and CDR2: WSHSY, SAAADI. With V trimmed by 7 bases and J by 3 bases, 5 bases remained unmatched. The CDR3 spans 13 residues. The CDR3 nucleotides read TGCGCCAGCAACTTTGGACTAGAAGAGACCCAGTACTTC. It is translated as CASNFGLEETQYF.

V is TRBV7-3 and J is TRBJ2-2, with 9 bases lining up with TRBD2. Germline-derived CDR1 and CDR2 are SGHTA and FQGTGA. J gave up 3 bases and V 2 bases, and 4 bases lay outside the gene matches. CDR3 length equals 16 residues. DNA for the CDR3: TGTGCCAGCAGCTTAGCGGGAGGGGATTACACCGGGGAGCTGTTTTTT. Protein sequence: CASSLAGGDYTGELFF.

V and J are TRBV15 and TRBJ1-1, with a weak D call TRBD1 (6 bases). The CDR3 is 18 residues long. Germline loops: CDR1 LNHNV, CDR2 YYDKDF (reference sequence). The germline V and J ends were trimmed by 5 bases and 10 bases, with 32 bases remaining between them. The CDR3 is CATSARSRREGGRWGAFF. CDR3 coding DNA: TGTGCCACCAGCGCCCGATCCCGCAGGGAAGGGGGTCGGTGGGGAGCTTTCTTT.

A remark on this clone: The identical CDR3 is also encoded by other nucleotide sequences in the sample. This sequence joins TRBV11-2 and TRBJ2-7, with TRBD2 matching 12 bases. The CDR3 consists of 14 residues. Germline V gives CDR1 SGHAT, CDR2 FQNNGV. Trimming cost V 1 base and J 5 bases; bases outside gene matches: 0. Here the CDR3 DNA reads TGTGCCAGCAGCTTAGGGACTAGCGGGAACGAGCAGTACTTC. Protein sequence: CASSLGTSGNEQYF.

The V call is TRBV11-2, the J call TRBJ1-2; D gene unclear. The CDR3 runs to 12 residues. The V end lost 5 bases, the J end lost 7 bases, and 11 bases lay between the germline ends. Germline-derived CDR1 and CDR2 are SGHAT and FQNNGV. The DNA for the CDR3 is TGTGCCAGCAGCCATGCGAGTTCTGGCTACACCTTC. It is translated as CASSHASSGYTF.

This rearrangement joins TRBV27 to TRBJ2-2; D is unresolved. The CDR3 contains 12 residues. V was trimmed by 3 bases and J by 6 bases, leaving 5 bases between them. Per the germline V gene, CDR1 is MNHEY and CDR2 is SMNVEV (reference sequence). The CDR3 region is CASSFWPGELFF. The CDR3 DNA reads TGTGCCAGCAGTTTCTGGCCCGGGGAGCTGTTTTTT.

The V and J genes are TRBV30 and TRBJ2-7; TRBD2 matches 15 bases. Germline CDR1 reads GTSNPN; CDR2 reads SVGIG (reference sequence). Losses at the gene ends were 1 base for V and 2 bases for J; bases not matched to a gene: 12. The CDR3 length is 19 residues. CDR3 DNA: TGTGCCTGGAGTGCAGGACTAGCGGGAGGGCGATGGCGGCCCTACGAGCAGTACTTC. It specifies CAWSAGLAGGRWRPYEQYF.

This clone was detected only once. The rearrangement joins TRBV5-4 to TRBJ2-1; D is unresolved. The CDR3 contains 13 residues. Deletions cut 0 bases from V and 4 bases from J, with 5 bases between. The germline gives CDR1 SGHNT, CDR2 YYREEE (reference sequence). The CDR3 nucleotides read TGTGCCAGCAGCTTGGGTCCATACAATGAGCAGTTCTTC. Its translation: CASSLGPYNEQFF.

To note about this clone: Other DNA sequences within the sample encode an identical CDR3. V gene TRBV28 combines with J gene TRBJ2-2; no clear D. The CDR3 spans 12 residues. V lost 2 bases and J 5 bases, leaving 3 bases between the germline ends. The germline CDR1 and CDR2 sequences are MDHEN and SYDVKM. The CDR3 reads CASSLNTGELFF. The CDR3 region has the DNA TGTGCCAGCAGTTTAAATACCGGGGAGCTGTTTTTT.

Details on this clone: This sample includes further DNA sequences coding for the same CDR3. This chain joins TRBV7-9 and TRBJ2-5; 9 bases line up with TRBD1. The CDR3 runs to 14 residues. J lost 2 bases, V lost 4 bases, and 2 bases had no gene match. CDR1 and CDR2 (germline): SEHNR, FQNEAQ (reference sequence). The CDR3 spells CASSSGTGQETQYF. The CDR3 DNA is TGTGCCAGCAGCTCCGGGACAGGGCAAGAGACCCAGTACTTC.

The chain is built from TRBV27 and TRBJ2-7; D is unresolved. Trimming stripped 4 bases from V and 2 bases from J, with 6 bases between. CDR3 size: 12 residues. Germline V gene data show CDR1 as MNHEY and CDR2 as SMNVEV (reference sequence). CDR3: CASSYAPYEQYF. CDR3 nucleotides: TGTGCCAGCAGTTACGCCCCCTACGAGCAGTACTTC.

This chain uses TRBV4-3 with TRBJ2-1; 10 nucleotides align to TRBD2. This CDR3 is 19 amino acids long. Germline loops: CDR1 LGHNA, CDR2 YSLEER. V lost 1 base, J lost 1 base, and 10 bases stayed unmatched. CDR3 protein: CASSQGLAGAVGSYNEQFF. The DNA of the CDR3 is TGCGCCAGCAGCCAAGGGCTAGCGGGAGCGGTGGGTTCCTACAATGAGCAGTTCTTC.